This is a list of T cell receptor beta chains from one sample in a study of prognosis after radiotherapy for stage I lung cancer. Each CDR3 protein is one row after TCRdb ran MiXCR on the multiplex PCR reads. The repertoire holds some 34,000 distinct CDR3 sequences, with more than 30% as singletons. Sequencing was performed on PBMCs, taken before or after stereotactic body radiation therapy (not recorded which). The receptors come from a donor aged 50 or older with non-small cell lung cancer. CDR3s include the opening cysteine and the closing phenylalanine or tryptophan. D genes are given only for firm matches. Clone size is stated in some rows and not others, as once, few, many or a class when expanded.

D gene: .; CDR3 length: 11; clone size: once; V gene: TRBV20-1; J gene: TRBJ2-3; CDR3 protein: CSARGGDTQYF; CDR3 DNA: TGCAGTGCTAGAGGGGGGGATACGCAGTATTTT
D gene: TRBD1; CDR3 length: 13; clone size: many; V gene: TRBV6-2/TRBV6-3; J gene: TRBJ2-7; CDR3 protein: CASRGTGSDEQYF; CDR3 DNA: TGTGCCAGCAGAGGGACAGGGTCGGACGAGCAGTACTTC
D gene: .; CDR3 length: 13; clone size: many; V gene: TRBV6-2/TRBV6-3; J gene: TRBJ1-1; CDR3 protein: CASSYSRNTEAFF; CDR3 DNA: TGTGCCAGCAGTTACAGCAGGAACACTGAAGCTTTCTTT
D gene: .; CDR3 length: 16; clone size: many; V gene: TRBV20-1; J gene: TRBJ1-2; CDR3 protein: CSARAKDSFKFYGYTF; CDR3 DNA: TGCAGTGCTAGAGCCAAGGACAGCTTCAAATTTTATGGCTACACCTTC
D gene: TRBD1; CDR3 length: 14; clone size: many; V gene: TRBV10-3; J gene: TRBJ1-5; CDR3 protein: CAIGRDRDNQPQHF; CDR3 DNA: TGTGCCATCGGAAGGGACAGAGATAATCAGCCCCAGCATTTT
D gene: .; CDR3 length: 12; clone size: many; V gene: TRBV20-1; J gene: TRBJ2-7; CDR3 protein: CSAYRAAYEQYF; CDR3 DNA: TGCAGTGCTTACCGGGCAGCCTACGAGCAGTACTTC
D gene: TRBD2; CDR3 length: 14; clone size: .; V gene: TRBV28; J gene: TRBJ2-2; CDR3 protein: CASRAGVNTGELFF; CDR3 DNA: TGTGCCAGCCGAGCGGGGGTTAACACCGGGGAGCTGTTTTTT
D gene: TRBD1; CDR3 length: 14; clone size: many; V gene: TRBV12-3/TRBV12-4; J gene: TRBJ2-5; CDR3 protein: CASSPTGAGETQYF; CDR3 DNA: TGTGCCAGCAGTCCTACAGGGGCGGGAGAGACCCAGTACTTC
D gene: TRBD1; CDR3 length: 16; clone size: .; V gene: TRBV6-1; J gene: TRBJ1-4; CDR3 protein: CASSGRGRGSNEKLFF; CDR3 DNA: TGTGCCAGCAGTGGCAGGGGGCGGGGGTCCAATGAAAAACTGTTTTTT
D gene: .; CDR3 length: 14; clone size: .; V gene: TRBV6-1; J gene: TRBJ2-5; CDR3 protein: CASSPGLVKETQYF; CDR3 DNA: TGTGCCAGCAGTCCAGGGTTAGTTAAAGAGACCCAGTACTTC
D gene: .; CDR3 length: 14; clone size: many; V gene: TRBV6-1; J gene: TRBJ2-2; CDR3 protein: CASRGTVAWGELFF; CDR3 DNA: TGTGCCAGCAGGGGGACGGTAGCGTGGGGGGAGCTGTTTTTT
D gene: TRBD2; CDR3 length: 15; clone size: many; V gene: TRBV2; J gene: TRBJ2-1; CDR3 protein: CASTLLAGGENEQFF; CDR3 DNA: TGTGCCAGCACACTACTAGCGGGGGGCGAAAATGAGCAGTTCTTC
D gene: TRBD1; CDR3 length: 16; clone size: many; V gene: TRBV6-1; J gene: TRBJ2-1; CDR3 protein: CASRRTGESSYNEQFF; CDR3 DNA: TGTGCCAGCAGACGGACAGGGGAGAGCTCCTACAATGAGCAGTTCTTC